This TCR beta chain was identified during a study of CD8+ T cells in alopecia areata. Germline CDR1 is SGHTA and CDR2 is FQGNSA. CDR3 length: 14 residues. V was shortened by 4 bases and J by 1 base, with 11 bases between the two germline ends. Specified treatment: oral pan-JAK inhibitor, 5-10 mg twice daily. Concerning this clone itself: Other nucleotide sequences in the sample specify the same CDR3.

Following extraction, RNA underwent reverse transcription to cDNA, which served as the sequencing template. Repertoires were generated with immunoSEQ multiplex PCR, while TCRdb's copy carries only in-frame clones and drops some. There are around 190,000 clones in the sample; 64% occur only once, and around 4.2% lies in the top ten. The clonotype comes from a human donor with alopecia areata. This specimen consisted of CD4+ T cells sorted from blood, obtained at week 4, from a patient treated with tofacitinib. This rearrangement joins TRBV7-2 to TRBJ2-7; D perhaps matches TRBD2 (5 bases). CDR3 protein: CASSSTPGSYEQYF. The CDR3 bases are TGTGCCAGCAGCTCTACCCCGGGGTCCTACGAGCAGTACTTC.